This T cell receptor (beta chain) derives from a study of regulatory T cells in long-lasting Graves disease. Trimming left V 5 bases short and J 5 bases short, with 16 bases between. The V gene's germline CDR1 is SEHNR and CDR2 FQNEAQ (reference sequence). This CDR3 comprises 14 residues. Time point indicated: newly diagnosed GD, antithyroid drugs for less than 3 months. PBMC-extracted RNA yielded the TCR library. An endocrinology department in Xi'an, China, recruited the patients. CDR3 regions were amplified by Arm-PCR using iRepertoire HTBI primers to build TCR beta libraries. Using its own MiXCR run on the multiplex PCR reads, TCRdb lists one record per CDR3 protein. The table shows about 320,000 distinct CDR3 sequences, with 15% to 20% occurring only once. This clonotype was observed many times. Its specificity is unknown. Overall study findings and caveats: Accuracy could have been hurt by small sample size.

The V gene is TRBV7-9, the J gene TRBJ2-7; D remains unclear. This TCR came from a female donor with Graves disease. Sample: peripheral blood mononuclear cells (PBMCs), taken at new diagnosis, from a patient treated with antithyroid drugs. The CDR3 DNA follows: TGTGCCAGCAGCCTGGAAAGGCAGAGCCACGAGCAGTACTTC. Its protein product is CASSLERQSHEQYF. Full variable domain (outside the CDR3, taken from reference TRBV7-9 and TRBJ2-7): DTGVSQNPRHKITKRGQNVTFRCDPISEHNRLYWYRQTLGQGPEFLTYFQNEAQLEKSRLLSDRFSAERPKGSFSTLEIQRTEQGDSAMYLCASSLERQSHEQYFGPGTRLTVT.